Sequencing of this TCR beta chain was carried out in a study of cytomegalovirus exposure and HLA in healthy donors. Findings and caveats of the study: Earlier analysis looked at TCR beta V segments, and most were productive about 90% or about 30% of the time.

Trimming cost V 0 bases and J 4 bases, with 12 bases left between them. Germline-derived CDR1 and CDR2 are SGHAT and FQNNGV. The CDR3 has 16 residues. PCR employed 60 Vbeta and 13 Jbeta primers. Some clones are missing from TCRdb's copy, which holds only in-frame ones; the method was immunoSEQ multiplex PCR. The top ten hold under 6.5% of the sample, which has approximately 100,000 clones, less than 70% seen once. Comment on this clone: The antigen is not known.

The chain employs TRBV11-2 and TRBJ2-2, with D maybe TRBD2 (7 bases). This clonotype was sampled from a woman between 65 and 79 years old in good health and CMV-seropositive. Sequencing was performed on PBMCs. The CDR3 is CASSLDRGGITGELFF. DNA of the CDR3: TGTGCCAGCAGCTTAGACAGGGGAGGGATCACCGGGGAGCTGTTTTTT.